This section outlines one T cell receptor (beta chain) sequence together with its context. Its cognate antigen is unknown. The second PCR ran about 7 to 12 cycles with a sample-barcoded 5' primer and J-beta primers. In TCRdb, the 5' RACE reads were re-called with MiXCR into one record per CDR3 protein. The sample contains 790,000 or so distinct CDR3 sequences, around 50% of which appear only once. The V gene lost 5 bases and the J gene lost 2 bases, with 20 bases spanning the gap. The CDR3 sequence is 17 residues long. This sample was taken from a study of blood T cells in healthy people across ages. Looking at the study overall: T cells yielded about one barcoded beta molecule per two cells through template switching.

General study results and limits: No conclusive comparison of naive versus antigen-experienced cells was possible with unsorted PBMCs.

The source of this sequence is an elderly man in good health. Sequenced material: blood. The chain couples TRBV12-3 or TRBV12-4 to TRBJ2-3, with D perhaps TRBD2 (5 bases). CDR3 sequence (DNA): TGTGCCAGCAGTCCCCGCGGACTCCTCAAAACCACAGATACGCAGTATTTT. Its translation: CASSPRGLLKTTDTQYF.